This T cell receptor (beta chain) was documented in a study of control samples from healthy donors and cancer patients. This table comes from immunoSEQ multiplex PCR, and its TCRdb copy is limited to in-frame clones, with some not included. The table records approximately 44,000 clones, approximately 70% of them present only once. V lost 5 bases to trimming and J lost 5 bases; unmatched junction nucleotides: 4. Germline V CDR1 and CDR2: SGHTA, FQGNSA. The CDR3 loop spans 14 amino acids. The chain uses TRBV7-2 and TRBJ1-5; TRBD1 agrees at 9 bases. Specimen: formalin-fixed, paraffin-embedded tissue. The clonotype originates from a male donor with melanoma. CDR3 in DNA: TGTGCCAGCAGCCCAGGGACAGGGTATCAGCCCCAGCATTTT. Amino acids: CASSPGTGYQPQHF. Full variable domain (remainder filled in from reference TRBV7-2 and TRBJ1-5): GAGVSQSPSNKVTEKGKDVELRCDPISGHTALYWYRQSLGQGLEFLIYFQGNSAPDKSGLPSDRFSAERTGGSVSTLTIQRTQQEDSAVYLCASSPGTGYQPQHFGDGTRLSIL.